The source of this T cell receptor (beta chain) is a study of blood T cells in healthy people across ages. In germline, CDR1 is LGHNA, CDR2 YSLEER. The CDR3 sequence is 14 residues long. A sample-barcoded 5' primer and a J-beta primer mix were used in a second PCR of about 7 to 12 cycles. A tag from a template-switch adaptor with 12 random nucleotides marked each cDNA molecule. MiXCR, run by TCRdb on the 5' RACE reads, gives a single entry per CDR3 protein. This sample has roughly 1,800,000 distinct CDR3 sequences, with around half found just once. Total RNA, at least 5.5 micrograms per sample, was extracted from PBMCs.

This sequence joins TRBV4-3 and TRBJ2-5, with no clear D. TRBJ2-7 matches the DNA end more closely, so the J call is doubtful. Sequencing was done on a sample of blood. This sequence originates from a woman aged 40 to 55 in good health. CDR3: CASSQILVGSEQYF. The CDR3 DNA is TGCGCCAGCAGCCAAATATTGGTGGGTTCCGAGCAGTACTTC.